Below, 20 T cell receptor beta chains from the same sample are listed, as sequenced in a study of blood T cell repertoires in COVID-19. The table came from immunoSEQ multiplex PCR; TCRdb's copy has only in-frame clones and leaves some out. The sample shows almost 400,000 clones, over 75% of them seen only once. Material for sequencing was peripheral blood. These receptors came from a woman between 55 and 75 years old with COVID-19, enrolled during active disease.

The chain is built from TRBV10-1 and TRBJ2-1; 15 bases fit TRBD2. V trimming: 6 bases; J trimming: 6 bases; junction bases outside the gene matches: 9. The germline V gene has CDR1 WNHNN and CDR2 SYGVQD (reference sequence). CDR3 length: 17 amino acids. This CDR3 is CASSAGTSGGLPNEQFF. CDR3 in DNA: TGCGCCAGCAGCGCCGGGACTAGCGGGGGGTTGCCCAATGAGCAGTTCTTC.

The V and J genes are TRBV5-1 and TRBJ1-1, with TRBD1 matching over 9 bases. Germline CDR1 is SGHRS and CDR2 is YFSETQ. There are 13 residues in the CDR3. Trimming removed 4 bases from V and 4 bases from J; junction bases left unmatched: 2. The CDR3 protein is CASSQQGATEAFF. In nucleotides, the CDR3 is TGCGCCAGCAGCCAACAGGGGGCCACTGAAGCTTTCTTT.

This clone occurred a few times. The genes are TRBV6-5 and TRBJ2-7, with D hard to call. The CDR3 loop spans 15 amino acids. Germline lookup yields CDR1 MNHEY and CDR2 SVGAGI. The germline V and J ends were trimmed by 6 bases and 2 bases, with 17 bases remaining between them. The CDR3 spells CASRRLWSNPYEQYF. CDR3 in DNA: TGTGCCAGCAGGCGGCTATGGTCAAACCCCTACGAGCAGTACTTC.

This clone appeared a few times. The gene calls are TRBV7-9 and TRBJ2-7, with a possible D match to TRBD2 (5 bases). The CDR3 consists of 12 residues. Germline V gives CDR1 SEHNR, CDR2 FQNEAQ (reference sequence). V shed 9 bases and J shed 5 bases, with 14 bases lying between them. CDR3 loop: CASSPLRDEQYF. CDR3 in DNA: TGTGCCAGTTCCCCCTTGAGGGACGAGCAGTACTTC.

The J gene is TRBJ2-3, the V gene TRBV27; the match to TRBD2 covers 13 bases. Germline assignment: CDR1 MNHEY and CDR2 SMNVEV (reference sequence). J was trimmed by 6 bases and V by 5 bases; bases with no gene match: 11. The CDR3 has 17 amino acids. This chain's CDR3 is CASSDTSGGAPSDTQYF. In DNA, the CDR3 is TGTGCCAGCAGTGATACTAGCGGGGGGGCCCCGTCTGATACGCAGTATTTT.

The chain recombines TRBV5-1 with TRBJ2-7, with D possibly matching TRBD1 (6 bases). The germline V and J ends were trimmed by 5 bases and 0 bases, with 15 bases remaining between them. The V gene's germline CDR1 is SGHRS and CDR2 YFSETQ. This CDR3 has 15 amino acids. The CDR3 here is CASRVTGTLSYEQYF. The CDR3 DNA reads TGCGCCAGCAGAGTAACCGGGACACTCTCCTACGAGCAGTACTTC.

This clone was seen many times. The J gene is TRBJ2-3, the V gene TRBV12-3 or TRBV12-4, with TRBD1 matching over 9 bases. The V and J ends lost 3 bases and 5 bases, in that order; junction bases with no gene match: 0. CDR3 length: 13 residues. CDR3 coding DNA: TGTGCCAGCAGTTTGACAGGGGGAGATACGCAGTATTTT. Translated: CASSLTGGDTQYF.

The rearrangement links TRBV7-2 to TRBJ2-7; 10 bases are shared with TRBD2. The germline V gene encodes CDR1 SGHTA and CDR2 FQGNSA. This CDR3 comprises 16 residues. After removal of 0 bases from V and 0 bases from J, the junction contained 2 bases not matched to a gene. CDR3 DNA: TGTGCCAGCAGCTTAGCGGCTAGCGGGAGCTCCTACGAGCAGTACTTC. It translates to CASSLAASGSSYEQYF.

On this clone itself: At one boundary the junction diverges from the germline segment, which might be a read error. The rearrangement uses TRBV15 and TRBJ1-2, with a weak D call TRBD1 (6 bases). The germline CDR1 and CDR2 sequences are LNHNV and YYDKDF (reference sequence). The CDR3 loop spans 15 amino acids. Here the CDR3 reads CATSRAATGDYGYTF. Written as DNA, the CDR3 is TGTGCCACCAGCAGAGCGGCGACAGGCGACTACGGCTACACCTTC.

The chain links TRBV20-1 to TRBJ2-5; D gene ambiguous. Germline values: CDR1 DFQATT, CDR2 SNEGSKA (reference sequence). The length of the CDR3 is 11 residues. V was shortened by 3 bases and J by 5 bases, with 7 bases between the two germline ends. In nucleotides, the CDR3 is TGCAGTGCTAGCTTCGAGGAGACCCAGTACTTC. It yields the protein CSASFEETQYF.

The rearrangement links TRBV5-1 to TRBJ1-2; 8 positions agree with TRBD1. Trimming at V came to 3 bases and at J to 5 bases, leaving 3 bases not matched to a gene. CDR1 SGHRS and CDR2 YFSETQ come from the germline V gene. The CDR3 is 13 residues long. CDR3 sequence (DNA): TGCGCCAGCAGCTGGGGACAGGAATATGGCTACACCTTC. It yields the protein CASSWGQEYGYTF.

This clone was observed a handful of times. DNA for the CDR3: TGTGCCAGCTCACCCGAGGGCCCAGGGGGCTATGGCTACACCTTC. Its translation: CASSPEGPGGYGYTF. The rearrangement joins TRBV18 to TRBJ1-2, with 7 bases fitting TRBD1. Germline lookup yields CDR1 KGHSH and CDR2 LQKENI. The junction had 8 bases not matched to a gene; V was cut back by 3 bases and J by 4 bases. The CDR3 covers 15 residues.

The rearrangement joins TRBV3-1 (or the pseudogene TRBV3-2) to TRBJ1-2; 8 positions match TRBD1. This CDR3 region has 16 residues. Germline V CDR1 and CDR2: LGHDT, YNNKEL (reference sequence). Trimming took 1 base from V and 1 from J; bases not matched to a gene: 5. This chain's CDR3 is CASSQGRGPLNYGYTF. The CDR3 DNA is TGTGCCAGCAGCCAAGGCAGGGGGCCCCTTAACTATGGCTACACCTTC.

This clone was recorded only once. J is TRBJ2-1 and V is TRBV10-3, with 7 nucleotides matching TRBD2. J was trimmed by 2 bases and V by 0 bases; bases with no gene match: 1. CDR1 and CDR2 (germline): ENHRY, SYGVKD. The CDR3 sequence is 15 residues long. CDR3 sequence reads: CAISESRGTYNEQFF. Here the CDR3 DNA reads TGTGCCATCAGTGAGTCGCGGGGGACCTACAATGAGCAGTTCTTC.

This chain joins TRBV27 and TRBJ1-1; D is perhaps TRBD1 (5 bases). The length of the CDR3 is 14 residues. Germline CDR1 MNHEY, CDR2 SMNVEV (reference sequence). The CDR3 sequence: CAMFGGLRNTEAFF. CDR3 DNA: TGTGCTATGTTCGGGGGTTTGAGGAACACTGAAGCTTTCTTT.

The V and J genes are TRBV2 and TRBJ2-3; 9 bases align to TRBD2. V lost 7 bases to trimming and J lost 0 bases; unmatched junction nucleotides: 5. The CDR3 is 15 residues long. CDR1 SNHLY and CDR2 FYNNEI come from the germline V gene. CDR3 loop: CASKASGVSTDTQYF. The CDR3 region has the DNA TGTGCCAGCAAGGCTAGCGGGGTTAGCACAGATACGCAGTATTTT.

The J gene is TRBJ1-2, the V gene TRBV10-3, with TRBD1 matching over 9 bases. Per germline, CDR1 ENHRY and CDR2 SYGVKD. V shed 9 bases and J 4 bases; nucleotides not matched to a gene: 6. The CDR3 sequence is 13 residues long. CDR3 coding DNA: TGTGCCATGAGACAGGGGGAGGGCTATGGCTACACCTTC. Translating it yields CAMRQGEGYGYTF.

J is TRBJ1-2 and V is TRBV12-3 or TRBV12-4; D uncertain. V was pared by 3 bases and J by 8 bases, with 10 bases between. CDR3 length equals 12 residues. The CDR3 nucleotides are TGTGCCAGCAGTTTTGGTTCGGGAGGCTACACCTTC. Its translation: CASSFGSGGYTF.

The chain has TRBV5-4 and TRBJ1-2; TRBD1 might be the D (6 bases). The CDR3 spans 15 residues. Germline loops: CDR1 SGHNT, CDR2 YYREEE (reference sequence). Trimming took 2 bases from V and 5 from J, leaving 16 bases between them. The CDR3 loop is CASSLTGTMGYGYTF. The CDR3 coding sequence is TGTGCCAGCAGCTTAACAGGGACAATGGGATATGGCTACACCTTC. The entire variable domain, with the rest obtained from reference TRBV5-4 and TRBJ1-2, is as follows: ETGVTQSPTHLIKTRGQQVTLRCSSQSGHNTVSWYQQALGQGPQFIFQYYREEENGRGNFPPRFSGLQFPNYSSELNVNALELDDSALYLCASSLTGTMGYGYTFGSGTRLTVV.

The V and J genes are TRBV10-3 and TRBJ1-5; tentative D call: TRBD1 (5 bases). The V and J ends lost 3 bases and 0 bases respectively, with 9 bases between them. Germline loops: CDR1 ENHRY, CDR2 SYGVKD. The CDR3 extends over 15 amino acids. DNA for the CDR3: TGTGCCATCAGTGACAGGGTCCTTAGCAATCAGCCCCAGCATTTT. Amino acid sequence: CAISDRVLSNQPQHF.